This T cell receptor beta chain was retrieved from a study of shared clonotypes between healthy human individuals. Per the germline V gene, CDR1 is LGHNA and CDR2 is YNFKEQ. This CDR3 comprises 16 residues. Losses at the gene ends were 1 base for V and 0 bases for J; bases not matched to a gene: 4. Naive-designated CD8 cells lacked CD45RO, were positively enriched for CCR7, and omitted terminally differentiated effector memory CD45RA+ cells. The input for sorted-subset replicate PCRs was 150 to 200 ng DNA, tens of thousands of T cell genomes. Generated by immunoSEQ multiplex PCR, the TCRdb table keeps only in-frame clones and is missing some. In the table there are a few hundred thousand clones, around 95% of which are singletons.

This TCR was recovered from a young woman in good health. The sequencing input was naive CD8+ T cells sorted from blood. The V gene is TRBV4-2, the J gene TRBJ2-7; the match to TRBD2 covers 9 bases. The CDR3 DNA is TGTGCCAGCAGCCAAGCGCTAGCGGGGACCTCCTACGAGCAGTACTTC. Protein sequence: CASSQALAGTSYEQYF.